This passage covers 2 T cell receptor beta chains from one sample sequenced in a study of T cells in localized non-small cell lung cancer. Profiling relied on immunoSEQ multiplex PCR, and the TCRdb table lists in-frame clones only, not all of them. The sample lists 70,000 to 75,000 clones, about four fifths occurring once. This specimen consisted of peripheral blood, obtained before any cancer treatment. The receptors were sampled from a female donor over 55 with stage I lung adenocarcinoma.

This chain uses TRBV10-3 with TRBJ2-5; 9 nucleotides match TRBD2. The CDR3 is made up of 15 amino acids. V trimming: 8 bases; J trimming: 2 bases; junction bases outside the gene matches: 9. Germline V gene sequence: CDR1 ENHRY, CDR2 SYGVKD. The CDR3 loop is CAIGDSGGVQETQYF. For the CDR3, the DNA is TGTGCCATCGGGGATAGCGGGGGAGTGCAAGAGACCCAGTACTTC.

The V call is TRBV7-3, the J call TRBJ1-1, with D perhaps TRBD1 (5 bases). The CDR3 contains 13 residues. V gave up 5 bases and J gave up 5 bases, with 12 bases separating them. CDR1 and CDR2 (germline): SGHTA, FQGTGA. CDR3 region: CASSQGRETEAFF. CDR3 sequence (DNA): TGTGCCAGCAGCCAGGGACGAGAAACTGAAGCTTTCTTT.